This TCR beta chain was retrieved from a study of T cell clonotyping in hematopoietic cell transplantation. Study-level points and caveats: After transplant, recipient diversity fell while pathologically expanded clonotypes grew through day 180.

As for this clone: No antigen is known for it.

Sample time point: recipient sample about 28 days before transplant, after cytoreduction. Clones were read by immunoSEQ multiplex PCR, and TCRdb kept only the in-frame ones, dropping some. Of 25,000 to 30,000 clones in the sample, approximately 81% were seen once. Trimming removed 5 bases from V and 1 base from J, with 14 bases in between. CDR3 length equals 15 residues. Per germline, CDR1 MNHEY and CDR2 SVGAGI. This sequence originates from a man aged 35-49 years with acute myeloid leukemia. Some clones in this sample may be carry-over from other donors' samples. The V gene is TRBV6-5, the J gene TRBJ1-2; no reliable D call. This specimen was peripheral blood mononuclear cells, taken before stem cell transplant. The CDR3 protein is CASSPGSGRNYGYTF. The CDR3 DNA sequence: TGTGCCAGCAGTCCGGGGAGCGGTCGTAACTATGGCTACACCTTC.